Sequencing of this T cell receptor beta chain was carried out in a study of shared clonotypes between healthy human individuals (dated by TCRdb to 2019 to 2021). Broadly, across the study: The cohort comprised a couple of women and a few men aged 18 to 49 years. Libraries were prepared and TCR repertoires were sequenced by different laboratories using diverse techniques, in order to increase sequencing depth and limit assay-specific biases. For each donor, CD4 naive and CD4 memory were each given three plates, CD8 naive was given two plates, and CD8 memory was given one plate. To estimate repertoire size and how much clonotype sharing occurs between individuals, the study deeply sequenced the blood TCR repertoires of about five healthy adults. Between about 0.94 and 8.9 billion PBMCs per donor were obtained by leukapheresis.

The V end gives up 3 bases and the J end 7 bases, leaving 7 bases in the junction not matched to a gene. Looking up the germline V gene yields CDR1 SGDLS and CDR2 YYNGEE. The CDR3 measures 15 amino acids from cysteine to phenylalanine. The DNA shown is the 45-base CDR3, in frame from base 1. Using the deep immunoSEQ assay, multiplex PCR amplified TCR CDR3 regions from genomic DNA. For each cell subset, the extracted genomic DNA was distributed evenly across all wells of several immunoSEQ 96-well plates, and each plate served as one replicate. For sorted subsets, each replicate PCR was loaded with 200 to 250 ng genomic DNA, equivalent to some 31,000 T cell genomes. Purified libraries were measured with a Qubit 3.0 fluorometer, size-checked on a Bioanalyzer 2100, and measured again with the KAPA Library Quantification kit. Every immunoSEQ 96-well plate was sequenced on a separate single-read 150-cycle Illumina NextSeq 550 flow cell. The original pipeline was this. The immunoSEQ output contained only junctional sequences without quality scores, so filtering could not match that applied to full-length reads. Sequences were annotated with PyIR, a Python wrapper for IgBLAST v1.9, using IMGT germline references to assign V/J genes and CDR3. Any read was removed if the V/J assignment was weak (E-value above 1e-6), the CDR3 was missing, or the read contained stop codons, out-of-frame junctions, or ambiguous translated residues. V3J clonotypes were defined as sequences sharing the same inferred V gene, J gene, and CDR3 amino acid sequence. To compute the percentage overlap between repertoires, the number of shared unique clonotypes was divided by the size of the smaller repertoire. RTK rarefaction, the Chao1 estimator, and Recon v2.1 estimates of unobserved clonotypes were used to assess repertoire richness. Generation probabilities for all TCRbeta clonotypes obtained by the gDNA method from several donors were computed using OLGA. TCRdb's version of the immuneACCESS table is confined to in-frame rearrangements and falls short of the full clone set. An unresolved V gene accounts for under half of the shortfall where checked; the remainder is of unknown origin. V and J calls and clone size are as listed in that table; D and trimming were resolved from the DNA. The table for this sample lists just over 2,000,000 clones; approximately 95% of them were counted only once. The ten largest clones take up around 0.13% of the sample.

Healthy HIV-negative adults with no recently reported acute infections or vaccinations were included as donors. All donors were Caucasian adults living in Nashville, Tennessee, USA. CD4+ T cells were enriched by magnetic negative selection, after which naive cells were positively selected on CD45RA and the negative fraction was taken as the memory subset. Blood was collected by leukapheresis, and PBMCs were isolated by Ficoll-Histopaque density gradient centrifugation and then cryopreserved in liquid nitrogen vapor phase. Purity and quantity of every magnetically sorted T cell population were checked by analytical flow cytometry. Genomic DNA was isolated from each sorted fraction and quantified by UV absorbance on a Nanodrop 2000c. Comment on this clone: Its cognate antigen has yet to be identified. The sample holds no much larger clone one base away, and base qualities are not on file.

What the study reported, not specific to this receptor: Because the study included only a small number of donors, the genetic and exposure-history diversity represented was limited. Pairwise subsampling indicated that sequencing depth was expected to affect the degree of clonotype sharing among donors. Higher generation probabilities were observed for clonotypes shared by all four sorted-subset donors than for non-shared clonotypes. Approximately 5% of naive CD4, around 3.6% of naive CD8, roughly 2.4% of memory CD4, and approximately 0.39% of memory CD8 clonotypes were shared across several donors. Sampling was limited to blood, and TCR repertoires in tissue likely differ from TCR repertoires in blood. Rarefaction of sorted-subset datasets indicated incomplete sequencing despite the large sequencing depth. Naive subsets generally had larger estimated clonotype richness than memory subsets.

The receptor chain draws on TRBV9 and TRBJ1-6, with 7 bases aligning to TRBD1. The sequenced sample was naive CD4+ T cells sorted from blood. Taken with the paper, the label for cell subset or site translates to: CD45RA+ positively selected. This receptor was obtained from a man between 18 and 29 years old in good health. The CDR3 corresponds to CASSAGGTANSPLHF. The nucleotide sequence reads as follows: TGTGCCAGCAGCGCGGGGGGGACAGCAAATTCACCCCTCCACTTT. This CDR3, with the reference TRBV9 and TRBJ1-6 proteins standing in past its ends, gives the full variable domain DSGVTQTPKHLITATGQRVTLRCSPRSGDLSVYWYQQSLDQGLQFLIQYYNGEERAKGNILERFSAQQFPDLHSELNLSSLELGDSALYFCASSAGGTANSPLHFGNGTRLTVT.